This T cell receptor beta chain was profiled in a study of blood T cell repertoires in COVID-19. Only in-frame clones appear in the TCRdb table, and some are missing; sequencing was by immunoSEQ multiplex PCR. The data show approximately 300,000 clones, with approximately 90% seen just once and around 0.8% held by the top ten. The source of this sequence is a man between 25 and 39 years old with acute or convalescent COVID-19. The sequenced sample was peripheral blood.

The CDR3 DNA reads as TGTGCCAGCAGCACAGGGTCTGGGATGAACACTGAAGCTTTCTTT. It is translated as CASSTGSGMNTEAFF. V is TRBV9 and J is TRBJ1-1, with D possibly being TRBD1 (6 bases). V was shortened by 4 bases and J by 0 bases, with 13 bases between the two germline ends. The CDR3 extends over 15 amino acids. Per germline, CDR1 SGDLS and CDR2 YYNGEE.